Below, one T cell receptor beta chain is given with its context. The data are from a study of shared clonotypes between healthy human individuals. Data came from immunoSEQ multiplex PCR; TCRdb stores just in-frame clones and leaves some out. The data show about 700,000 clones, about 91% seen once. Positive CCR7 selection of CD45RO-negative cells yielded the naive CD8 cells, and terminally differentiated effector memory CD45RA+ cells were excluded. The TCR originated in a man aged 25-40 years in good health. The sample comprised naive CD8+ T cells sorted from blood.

For the CDR3, the DNA is TGTGCCAGCAGTTGGGGGAACACTGAAGCTTTCTTT. Its protein is CASSWGNTEAFF. V and J are TRBV6-6 and TRBJ1-1; D gene unclear. From germline, CDR1 is MNHNY and CDR2 SVGAGI (reference sequence). V was clipped by 4 bases and J by 1 base, with 4 bases between them. The CDR3 has 12 amino acids.